This entry is about one T cell receptor beta chain. The germline V gene encodes CDR1 SGHDT and CDR2 YYEEEE. V was pared by 5 bases and J by 2 bases, with 16 bases between. This CDR3 comprises 16 residues. Method: immunoSEQ multiplex PCR; TCRdb's copy keeps in-frame clones and lacks some. The sample consists of 150,000 to 200,000 clones, around 94% of them appearing once. The sample belongs to a study of control samples from healthy donors and cancer patients. The chain couples TRBV5-6 to TRBJ2-2, with D perhaps matching TRBD1 (5 bases). The specimen sequenced was PBMCs. This TCR was recovered from a man aged 55-75 years with colorectal cancer. The CDR3 loop is CASSLWTPFNTGELFF. The DNA for the CDR3 is TGTGCCAGCAGTCTCTGGACACCCTTCAACACCGGGGAGCTGTTTTTT.